This TCR beta chain was retrieved from a study of blood T cell repertoires in COVID-19. Source study methods: Amplification of reference gene primers was used by the study to estimate nucleated cell counts. The assay was immunoSEQ multiplex PCR, and TCRdb's table has in-frame clones only and misses some. That table supplies the V and J calls and clone size; D and trimming were determined from the DNA. The table has some 460,000 clones, 87% seen once. This receptor was taken from a young woman who had recovered from COVID-19. The source material was PBMCs or T cells enriched from blood (not recorded which).

CDR3 coding DNA: TGTGCCAGCAGCCCCCGCGGAGGCTCTGATCGCGAAGAGACCCAGTACTTC. It specifies CASSPRGGSDREETQYF. The rearrangement uses TRBV11-3 and TRBJ2-5; perhaps TRBD2 as D (5 bases). The V gene's germline CDR1 is SGHNT and CDR2 YENEEA. The ends were cut back, 5 bases at V and 3 bases at J, with 22 bases in the middle. The CDR3 runs to 17 residues.